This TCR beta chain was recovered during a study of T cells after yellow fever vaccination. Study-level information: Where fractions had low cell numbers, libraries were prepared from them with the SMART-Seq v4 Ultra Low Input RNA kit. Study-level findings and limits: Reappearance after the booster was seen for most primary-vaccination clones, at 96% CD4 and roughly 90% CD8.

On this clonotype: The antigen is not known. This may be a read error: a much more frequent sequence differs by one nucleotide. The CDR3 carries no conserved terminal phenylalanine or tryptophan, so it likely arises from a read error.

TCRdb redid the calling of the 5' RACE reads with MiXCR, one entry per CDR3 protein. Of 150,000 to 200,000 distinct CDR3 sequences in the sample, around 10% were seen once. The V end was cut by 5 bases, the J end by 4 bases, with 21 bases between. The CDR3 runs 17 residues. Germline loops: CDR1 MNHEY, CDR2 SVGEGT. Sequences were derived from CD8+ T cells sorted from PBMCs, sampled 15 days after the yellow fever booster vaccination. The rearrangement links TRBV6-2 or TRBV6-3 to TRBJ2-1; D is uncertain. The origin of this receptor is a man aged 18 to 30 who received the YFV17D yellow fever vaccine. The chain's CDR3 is CASSVASVADPYNEQFL. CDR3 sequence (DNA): TGTGCCAGCAGTGTCGCGTCCGTGGCAGACCCATACAATGAGCAGTTCCTC.